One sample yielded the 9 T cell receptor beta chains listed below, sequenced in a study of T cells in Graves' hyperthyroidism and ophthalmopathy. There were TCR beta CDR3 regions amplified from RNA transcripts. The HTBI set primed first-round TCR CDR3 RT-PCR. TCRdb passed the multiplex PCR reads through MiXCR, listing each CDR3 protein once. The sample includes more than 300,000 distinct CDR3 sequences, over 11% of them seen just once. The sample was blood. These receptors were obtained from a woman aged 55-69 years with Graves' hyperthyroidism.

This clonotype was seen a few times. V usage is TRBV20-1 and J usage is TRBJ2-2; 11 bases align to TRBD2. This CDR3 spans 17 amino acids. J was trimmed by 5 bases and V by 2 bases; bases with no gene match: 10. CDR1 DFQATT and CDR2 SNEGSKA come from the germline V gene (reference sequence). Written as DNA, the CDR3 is TGCAGTGCTAGAATAGCGGGAGGGCCTAGTAGAACCGGGGAGCTGTTTTTT. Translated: CSARIAGGPSRTGELFF.

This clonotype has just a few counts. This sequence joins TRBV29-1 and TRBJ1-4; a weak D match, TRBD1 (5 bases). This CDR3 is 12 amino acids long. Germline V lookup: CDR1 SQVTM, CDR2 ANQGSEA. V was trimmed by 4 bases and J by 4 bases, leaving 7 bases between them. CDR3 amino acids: CSVAGFNEKLFF. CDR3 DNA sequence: TGCAGCGTTGCAGGGTTTAATGAAAAACTGTTTTTT.

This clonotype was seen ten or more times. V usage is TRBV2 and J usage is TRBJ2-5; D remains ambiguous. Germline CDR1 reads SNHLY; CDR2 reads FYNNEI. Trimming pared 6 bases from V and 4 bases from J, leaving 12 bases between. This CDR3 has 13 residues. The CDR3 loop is CASRSGLTETQYF. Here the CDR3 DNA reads TGTGCCAGCAGGTCCGGCTTGACAGAGACCCAGTACTTC.

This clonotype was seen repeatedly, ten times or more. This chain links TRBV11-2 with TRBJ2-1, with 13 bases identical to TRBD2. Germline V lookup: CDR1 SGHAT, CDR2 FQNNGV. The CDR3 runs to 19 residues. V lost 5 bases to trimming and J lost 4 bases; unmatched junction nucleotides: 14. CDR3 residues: CASSPTLLAGGPHYNEQFF. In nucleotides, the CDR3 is TGTGCCAGCAGCCCGACCTTACTAGCGGGAGGGCCACATTACAATGAGCAGTTCTTC.

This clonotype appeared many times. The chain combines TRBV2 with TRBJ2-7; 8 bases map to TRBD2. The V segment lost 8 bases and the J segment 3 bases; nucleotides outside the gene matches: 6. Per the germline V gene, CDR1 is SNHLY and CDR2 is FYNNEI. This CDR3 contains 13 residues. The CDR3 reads CASERERSYEQYF. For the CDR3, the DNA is TGTGCCAGCGAGCGGGAGAGGAGCTACGAGCAGTACTTC.

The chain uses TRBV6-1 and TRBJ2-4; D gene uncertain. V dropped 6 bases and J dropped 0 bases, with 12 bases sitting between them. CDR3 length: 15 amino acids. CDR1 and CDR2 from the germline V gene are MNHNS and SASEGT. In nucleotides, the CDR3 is TGTGCCAGCAGGGATGCAGAGTTAGCCAAAAACATTCAGTACTTC. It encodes CASRDAELAKNIQYF.

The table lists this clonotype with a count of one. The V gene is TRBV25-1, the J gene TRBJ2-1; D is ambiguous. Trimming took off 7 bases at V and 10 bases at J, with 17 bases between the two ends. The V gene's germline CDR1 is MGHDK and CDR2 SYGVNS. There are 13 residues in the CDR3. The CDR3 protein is CASTAAGAREQFF. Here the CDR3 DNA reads TGTGCCAGCACGGCGGCAGGCGCGAGGGAGCAGTTCTTC. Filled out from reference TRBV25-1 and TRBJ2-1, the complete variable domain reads EADIYQTPRYLVIGTGKKITLECSQTMGHDKMYWYQQDPGMELHLIHYSYGVNSTEKGDLSSESTVSRIRTEHFPLTLESARPSHTSQYLCASTAAGAREQFFGPGTRLTVL.

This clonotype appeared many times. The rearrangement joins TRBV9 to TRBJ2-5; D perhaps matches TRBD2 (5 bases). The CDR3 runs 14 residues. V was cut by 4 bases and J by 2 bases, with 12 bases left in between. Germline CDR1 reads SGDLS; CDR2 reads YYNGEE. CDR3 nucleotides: TGTGCCAGCAGCTCAAGTGGACTGCAAGAGACCCAGTACTTC. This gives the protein CASSSSGLQETQYF.

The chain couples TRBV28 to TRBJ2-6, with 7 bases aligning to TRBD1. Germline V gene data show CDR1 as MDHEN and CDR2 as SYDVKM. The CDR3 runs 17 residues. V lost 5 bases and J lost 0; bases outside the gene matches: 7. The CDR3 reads CASSPPGQSSGANVLTF. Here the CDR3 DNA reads TGTGCCAGCAGTCCGCCGGGACAGTCCTCTGGGGCCAACGTCCTGACTTTC.